What follows describes a single T cell receptor beta chain. Germline is not matched at one junction end, which may reflect a read error. In the same sample, other DNA sequences code for this CDR3. The sample is drawn from a study of shared clonotypes between healthy human individuals. Germline V CDR1 and CDR2: LGHNA, YNFKEQ. The CDR3 totals 15 residues. Using immunoSEQ multiplex PCR, the repertoire was profiled, and TCRdb retains in-frame clones only, with some absent. The sample includes about 490,000 clones, around 80% seen only once; the top ten take approximately 13%. The sequenced sample consisted of PBMCs. The rearrangement uses TRBV4-2 and TRBJ2-1, with TRBD2 identical over 11 bases. This TCR came from a woman aged 40 to 50 in good health. Some clones in this sample may be carry-over from other donors' samples. The CDR3 protein is CASSQELAGANEQFF. The CDR3 bases are TGTGCCAGCAGCCAGGAACTAGCGGGAGCAAATGAGCAATTCTTC.